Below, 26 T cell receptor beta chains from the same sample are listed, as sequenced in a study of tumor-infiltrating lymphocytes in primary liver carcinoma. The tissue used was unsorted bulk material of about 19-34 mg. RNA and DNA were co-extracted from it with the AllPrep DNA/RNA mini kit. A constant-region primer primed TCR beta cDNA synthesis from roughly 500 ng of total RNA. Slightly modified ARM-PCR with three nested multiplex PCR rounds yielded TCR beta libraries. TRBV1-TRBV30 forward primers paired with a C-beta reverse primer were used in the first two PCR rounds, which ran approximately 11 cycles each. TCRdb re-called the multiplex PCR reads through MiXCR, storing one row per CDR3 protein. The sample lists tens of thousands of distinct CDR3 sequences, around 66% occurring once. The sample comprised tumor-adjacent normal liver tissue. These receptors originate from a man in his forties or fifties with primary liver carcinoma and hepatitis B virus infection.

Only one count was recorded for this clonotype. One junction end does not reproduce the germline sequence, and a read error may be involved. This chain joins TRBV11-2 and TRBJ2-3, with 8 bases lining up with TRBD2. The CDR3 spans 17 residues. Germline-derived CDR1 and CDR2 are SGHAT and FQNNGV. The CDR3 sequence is CTSNLGMGTRPPDTQYF. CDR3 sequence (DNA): TGTACCAGCAACTTAGGCATGGGGACTAGACCTCCAGATACGCAGTATTTT.

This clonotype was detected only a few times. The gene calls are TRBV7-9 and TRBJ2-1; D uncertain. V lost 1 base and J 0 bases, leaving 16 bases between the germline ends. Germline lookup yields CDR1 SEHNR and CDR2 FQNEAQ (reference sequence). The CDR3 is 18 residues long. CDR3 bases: TGTGCCAGCAGCTTAGGGTACAGAAGATCAAGCTCCTACAATGAGCAGTTCTTC. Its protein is CASSLGYRRSSSYNEQFF.

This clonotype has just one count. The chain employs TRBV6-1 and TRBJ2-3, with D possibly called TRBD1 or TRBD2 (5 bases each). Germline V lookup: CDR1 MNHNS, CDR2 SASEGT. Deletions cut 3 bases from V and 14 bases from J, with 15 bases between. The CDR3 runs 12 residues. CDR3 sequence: CASSEVGEAWYF. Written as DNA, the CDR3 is TGTGCCAGCAGTGAGGTGGGGGAAGCATGGTATTTT.

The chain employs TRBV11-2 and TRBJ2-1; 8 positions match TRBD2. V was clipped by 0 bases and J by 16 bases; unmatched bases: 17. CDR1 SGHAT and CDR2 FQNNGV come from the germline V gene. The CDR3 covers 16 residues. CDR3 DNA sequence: TGTGCCAGCAGCTTAGAGCTAGTAGCGGGAATGAATGGGCACTTCTTC. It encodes CASSLELVAGMNGHFF.

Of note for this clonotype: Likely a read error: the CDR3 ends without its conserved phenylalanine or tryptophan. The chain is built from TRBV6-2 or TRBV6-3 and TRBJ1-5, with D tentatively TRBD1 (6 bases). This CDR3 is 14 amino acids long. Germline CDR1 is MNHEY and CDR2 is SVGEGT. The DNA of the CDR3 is TGTGCCGGCAGGCCGACAGGCCAGAATCAGCCCCAGCATTTG. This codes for CAGRPTGQNQPQHL.

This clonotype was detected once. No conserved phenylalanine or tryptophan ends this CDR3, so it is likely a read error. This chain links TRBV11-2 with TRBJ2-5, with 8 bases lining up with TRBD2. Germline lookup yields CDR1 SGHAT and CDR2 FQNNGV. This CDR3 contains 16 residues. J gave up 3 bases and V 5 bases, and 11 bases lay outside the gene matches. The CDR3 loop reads CASSITPGGGKETQYL. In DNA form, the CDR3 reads TGTGCCAGCAGCATAACTCCTGGCGGGGGGAAAGAGACCCAGTACTTA.

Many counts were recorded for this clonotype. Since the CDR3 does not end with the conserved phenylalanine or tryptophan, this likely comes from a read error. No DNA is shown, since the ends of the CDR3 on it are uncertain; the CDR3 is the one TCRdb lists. CDR3 residues: CASRPHLRRDRGGI. The gene calls are TRBV28 and TRBJ1-2; TRBD1, the table's D call, was not compared with the DNA. Germline CDR1 MDHEN, CDR2 SYDVKM. Termini included, the CDR3 measures 14 amino acids.

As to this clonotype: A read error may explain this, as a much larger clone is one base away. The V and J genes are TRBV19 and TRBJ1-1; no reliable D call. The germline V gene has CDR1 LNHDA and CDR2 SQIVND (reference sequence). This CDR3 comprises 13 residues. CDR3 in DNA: TGTGCCAGTAACAAGAATCTGAACATTGAAGCTTTCTTT. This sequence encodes CASNKNLNIEAFF.

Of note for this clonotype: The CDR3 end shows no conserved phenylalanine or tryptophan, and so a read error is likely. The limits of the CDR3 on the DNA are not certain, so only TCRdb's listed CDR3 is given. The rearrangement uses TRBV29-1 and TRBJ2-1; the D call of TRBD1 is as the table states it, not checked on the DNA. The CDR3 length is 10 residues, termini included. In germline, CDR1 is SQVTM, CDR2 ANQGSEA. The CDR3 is CSGTGRERFL.

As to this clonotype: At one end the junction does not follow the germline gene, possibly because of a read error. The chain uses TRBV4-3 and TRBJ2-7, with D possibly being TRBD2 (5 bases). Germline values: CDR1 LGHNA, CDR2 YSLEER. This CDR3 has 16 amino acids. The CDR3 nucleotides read TGCGCCAGCAGCCAAGCCATAGTGGGAGTGACCTACGAGCATTACTTC. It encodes CASSQAIVGVTYEHYF.

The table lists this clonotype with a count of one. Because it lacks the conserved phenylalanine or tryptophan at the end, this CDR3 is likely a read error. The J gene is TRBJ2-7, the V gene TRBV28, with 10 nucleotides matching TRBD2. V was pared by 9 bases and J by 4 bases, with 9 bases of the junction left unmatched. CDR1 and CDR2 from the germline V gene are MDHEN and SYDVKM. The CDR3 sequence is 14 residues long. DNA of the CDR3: TGTGCCAGTATCCGTAGCGGGAGGTTTTACGAGCAGTACCTC. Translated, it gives CASIRSGRFYEQYL.

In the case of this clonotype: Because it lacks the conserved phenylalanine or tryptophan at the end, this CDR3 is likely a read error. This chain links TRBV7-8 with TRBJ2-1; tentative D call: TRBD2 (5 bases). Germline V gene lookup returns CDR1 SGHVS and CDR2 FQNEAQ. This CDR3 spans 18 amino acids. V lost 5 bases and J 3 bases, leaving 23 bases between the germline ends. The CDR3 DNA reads TGTGCCAGCAGCCCGCTTGTAGGCTCAGCGGTCTTCTACAATGAGCAGTTCCTC. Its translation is CASSPLVGSAVFYNEQFL.

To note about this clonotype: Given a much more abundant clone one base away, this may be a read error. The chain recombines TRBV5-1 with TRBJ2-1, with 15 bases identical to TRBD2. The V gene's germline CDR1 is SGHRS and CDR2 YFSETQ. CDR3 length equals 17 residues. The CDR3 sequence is CASSPGTSGRQYNGQFF. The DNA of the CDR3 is TGCGCCAGCAGCCCGGGGACTAGCGGGAGGCAATACAATGGGCAGTTCTTC. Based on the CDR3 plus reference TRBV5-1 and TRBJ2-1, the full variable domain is KAGVTQTPRYLIKTRGQQVTLSCSPISGHRSVSWYQQTPGQGLQFLFEYFSETQRNKGNFPGRFSGRQFSNSRSEMNVSTLELGDSALYLCASSPGTSGRQYNGQFFGPGTRLTVL.

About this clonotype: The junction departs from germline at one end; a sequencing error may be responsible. The CDR3: CPIRVDRRETQYF. In nucleotides, the CDR3 is TGTCCCATCAGGGTAGATCGGAGAGAGACCCAGTACTTC. This chain uses TRBV10-3 with TRBJ2-5, with D tentatively TRBD1 (5 bases). Germline CDR1 ENHRY, CDR2 SYGVKD. The CDR3 length is 13 residues.

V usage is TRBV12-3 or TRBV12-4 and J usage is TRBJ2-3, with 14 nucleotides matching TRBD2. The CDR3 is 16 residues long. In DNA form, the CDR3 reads TGTGACAACAGTTCGGGACTAGCGGGAGTTATAGATACGCAGTATTTT. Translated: CDNSSGLAGVIDTQYF.

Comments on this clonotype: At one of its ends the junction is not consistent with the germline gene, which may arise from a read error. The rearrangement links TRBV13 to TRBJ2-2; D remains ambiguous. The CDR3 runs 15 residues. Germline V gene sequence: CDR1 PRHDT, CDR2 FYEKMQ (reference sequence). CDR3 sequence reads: CASSLGQSRTGELFF. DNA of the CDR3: TGTGCTAGCAGCTTAGGTCAGAGTCGCACCGGGGAGCTGTTTTTT. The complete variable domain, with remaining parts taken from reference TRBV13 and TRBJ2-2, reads AAGVIQSPRHLIKEKRETATLKCYPIPRHDTVYWYQQGPGQDPQFLISFYEKMQSDKGSIPDRFSAQQFSDYHSELNMSSLELGDSALYFCASSLGQSRTGELFFGEGSRLTVL.

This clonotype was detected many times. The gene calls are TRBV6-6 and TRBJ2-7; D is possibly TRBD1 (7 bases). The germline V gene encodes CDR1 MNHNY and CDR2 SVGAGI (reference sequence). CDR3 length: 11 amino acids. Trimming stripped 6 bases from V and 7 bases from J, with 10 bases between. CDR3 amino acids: CASSQGGEQYF. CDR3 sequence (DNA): TGTGCCAGCAGCCAGGGGGGTGAGCAGTACTTC.

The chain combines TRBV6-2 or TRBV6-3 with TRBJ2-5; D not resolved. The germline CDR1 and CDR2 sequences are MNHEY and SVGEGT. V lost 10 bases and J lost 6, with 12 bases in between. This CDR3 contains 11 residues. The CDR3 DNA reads TGTGCCAACCAAAACGGAAAGACCCAGTACTTC. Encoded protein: CANQNGKTQYF.

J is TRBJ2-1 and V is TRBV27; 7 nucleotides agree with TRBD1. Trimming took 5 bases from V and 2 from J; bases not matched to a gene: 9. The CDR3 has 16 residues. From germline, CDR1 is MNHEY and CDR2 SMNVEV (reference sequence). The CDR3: CASSKPRDSTYNEQFF. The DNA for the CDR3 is TGTGCCAGCAGTAAGCCCCGGGACAGTACCTACAATGAGCAGTTCTTC.

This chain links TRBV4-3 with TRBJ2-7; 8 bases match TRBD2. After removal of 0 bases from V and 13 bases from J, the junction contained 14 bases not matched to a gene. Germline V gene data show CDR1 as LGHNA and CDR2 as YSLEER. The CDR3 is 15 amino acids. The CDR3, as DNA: TGCGCCAGCAGCCAAGAGGCGGGAGGAGGCTACGATCAATACTTC. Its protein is CASSQEAGGGYDQYF.

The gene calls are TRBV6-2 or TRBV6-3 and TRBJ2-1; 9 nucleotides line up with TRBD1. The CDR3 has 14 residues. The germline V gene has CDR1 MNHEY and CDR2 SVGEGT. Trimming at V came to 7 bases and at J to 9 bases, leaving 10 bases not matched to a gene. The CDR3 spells CASNLGQGCSEQFF. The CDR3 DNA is TGTGCCAGCAACCTTGGACAGGGGTGTAGTGAGCAGTTCTTC.

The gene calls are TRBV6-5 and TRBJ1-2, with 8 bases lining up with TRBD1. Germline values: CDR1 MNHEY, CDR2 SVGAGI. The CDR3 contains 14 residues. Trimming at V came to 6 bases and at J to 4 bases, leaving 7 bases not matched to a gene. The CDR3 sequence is CASSSPGQVYGYTF. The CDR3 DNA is TGTGCCAGCAGCTCTCCGGGACAGGTCTATGGCTACACCTTC.

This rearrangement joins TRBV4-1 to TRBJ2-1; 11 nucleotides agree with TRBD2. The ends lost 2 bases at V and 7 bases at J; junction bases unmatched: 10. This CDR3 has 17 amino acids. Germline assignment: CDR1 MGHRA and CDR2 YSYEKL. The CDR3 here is CASSQRDTSGSYNEQFF. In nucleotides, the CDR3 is TGCGCCAGCAGCCAAAGGGACACTAGCGGGAGCTATAATGAGCAGTTCTTC.

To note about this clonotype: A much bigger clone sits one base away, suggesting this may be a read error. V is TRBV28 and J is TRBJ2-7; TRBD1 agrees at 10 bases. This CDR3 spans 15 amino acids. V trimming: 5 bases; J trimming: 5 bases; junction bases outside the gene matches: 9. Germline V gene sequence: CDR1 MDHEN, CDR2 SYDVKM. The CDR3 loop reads CASSPTRQGADEQYF. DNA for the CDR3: TGTGCCAGCAGTCCGACTAGACAGGGGGCGGACGAGCAGTACTTC. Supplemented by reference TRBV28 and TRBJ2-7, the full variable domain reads DVKVTQSSRYLVKRTGEKVFLECVQDMDHENMFWYRQDPGLGLRLIYFSYDVKMKEKGDIPEGYSVSREKKERFSLILESASTNQTSMYLCASSPTRQGADEQYFGPGTRLTVT.

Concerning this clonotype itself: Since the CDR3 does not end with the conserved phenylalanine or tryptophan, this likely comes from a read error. The CDR3 nucleotides are TGTGTCAGCAGTTCCCCGGGACAAGGAAAGGTTGGGGCCGACGTCCTGACTATC. This sequence encodes CVSSSPGQGKVGADVLTI. This sequence joins TRBV28 and TRBJ2-6; D is perhaps TRBD1 (6 bases). CDR3 length: 18 amino acids. The V gene's germline CDR1 is MDHEN and CDR2 SYDVKM.

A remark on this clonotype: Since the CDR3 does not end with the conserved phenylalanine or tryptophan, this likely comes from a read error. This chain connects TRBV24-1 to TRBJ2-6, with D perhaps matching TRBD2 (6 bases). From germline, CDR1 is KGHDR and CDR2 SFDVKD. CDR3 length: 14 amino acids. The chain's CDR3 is CTTGGDAGANVLTL. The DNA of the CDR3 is TGTACCACCGGCGGGGATGCCGGGGCCAACGTCCTGACTTTA.